This entry features one TCR beta chain sequence. Antigen: not known. Deletions cut 4 bases from V and 2 bases from J, with 13 bases between. This CDR3 spans 14 amino acids. CDR1 SGHRS and CDR2 YFSETQ come from the germline V gene. It was with a sample-barcoded 5' primer and a J-beta primer mix that a second PCR of about 6 to 12 cycles was run. From the 5' RACE reads, TCRdb called clonotypes with MiXCR, one entry per CDR3 protein. The sample contains around 1,900,000 distinct CDR3 sequences, roughly 43% of which appear only once. This specimen belongs to a study of blood T cells in healthy people across ages. General study findings and limits: Total diversity from one million sequenced T cells was likely underestimated.

This chain uses TRBV5-1 with TRBJ2-7, with D maybe TRBD1 (6 bases). This TCR was sampled from a human donor in good health. Sequences were obtained from blood. The CDR3 nucleotides read TGCGCCAGCAGCGGACAGCGCGGCGCCTACGAGCAGTACTTC. Its protein product is CASSGQRGAYEQYF. Full variable domain (outside the CDR3, taken from reference TRBV5-1 and TRBJ2-7): KAGVTQTPRYLIKTRGQQVTLSCSPISGHRSVSWYQQTPGQGLQFLFEYFSETQRNKGNFPGRFSGRQFSNSRSEMNVSTLELGDSALYLCASSGQRGAYEQYFGPGTRLTVT.